One sample yielded the 10 T cell receptor beta chains listed below, sequenced in a study of cytomegalovirus exposure and HLA in healthy donors. Primers for the PCR totalled 60 Vbeta and 13 Jbeta. The assay was immunoSEQ multiplex PCR, and TCRdb's table has in-frame clones only and misses some. The data show some 190,000 clones, with around 83% seen just once and around 1.6% held by the top ten. The specimen was PBMCs. The origin of the receptors is a middle-aged man in good health and CMV-seropositive.

V and J are TRBV6-5 and TRBJ1-1, with D possibly being TRBD1 (6 bases). The CDR3 sequence is 13 residues long. V gave up 6 bases and J gave up 1 base, with 9 bases separating them. Germline loops: CDR1 MNHEY, CDR2 SVGAGI. CDR3 sequence: CASRDRWNTEAFF. The CDR3 DNA reads TGTGCCAGCAGAGACAGGTGGAACACTGAAGCTTTCTTT.

The chain employs TRBV9 and TRBJ2-7; TRBD1 agrees at 10 bases. Germline values: CDR1 SGDLS, CDR2 YYNGEE. V trimming: 2 bases; J trimming: 2 bases; junction bases outside the gene matches: 4. This CDR3 has 15 residues. The DNA of the CDR3 is TGTGCCAGCAGCGTTGGCGGGACAGGGGCCTACGAGCAGTACTTC. Protein sequence: CASSVGGTGAYEQYF.

The genes are TRBV14 and TRBJ1-1; TRBD1 is a possible D gene (5 bases). V dropped 3 bases and J dropped 6 bases, with 11 bases sitting between them. Germline V CDR1 and CDR2: SGHDN, FVKESK. This CDR3 is built from 13 residues. CDR3 bases: TGTGCCAGCAGCCACTTCAGGGTATCTGAAGCTTTCTTT. The encoded protein is CASSHFRVSEAFF.

The CDR3 coding sequence is TGTGCCAGCAGATTGATGGGACAGGACGGCGAGCAGTACTTC. This sequence encodes CASRLMGQDGEQYF. The chain carries TRBV7-2 and TRBJ2-7; the match to TRBD1 covers 8 bases. This CDR3 region has 14 residues. After removal of 6 bases from V and 6 bases from J, the junction contained 10 bases not matched to a gene. Germline V gene data show CDR1 as SGHTA and CDR2 as FQGNSA.

V gene TRBV11-1 combines with J gene TRBJ1-3; no clear D gene. Germline lookup yields CDR1 SGHAT and CDR2 FQDESV (reference sequence). The CDR3 length is 14 residues. Trimming took 5 bases from V and 1 from J, leaving 9 bases between them. The CDR3 nucleotides are TGTGCCAGCAGCGTCGGTCTATCTGGAAACACCATATATTTT. It specifies CASSVGLSGNTIYF.

The V call is TRBV4-2, the J call TRBJ2-7, with 10 bases identical to TRBD2. The CDR3 totals 15 residues. Trimming took 3 bases from V and 6 from J; bases not matched to a gene: 8. Germline assignment: CDR1 LGHNA and CDR2 YNFKEQ. The CDR3 DNA follows: TGTGCCAGCAGCCAGGGGACTAGCGAAGACGGCGAGCAGTACTTC. It translates to CASSQGTSEDGEQYF.

The chain has TRBV19 and TRBJ2-2, with no clear D. This CDR3 has 14 residues. Germline V gene lookup returns CDR1 LNHDA and CDR2 SQIVND (reference sequence). V lost 4 bases and J lost 5, with 11 bases in between. In DNA, the CDR3 is TGTGCCAGTAGTAGAACTACCTCAACCGGGGAGCTGTTTTTT. Translating it yields CASSRTTSTGELFF.

The chain couples TRBV2 to TRBJ1-3; 8 bases are shared with TRBD1. This CDR3 is 17 amino acids long. With 4 bases clipped from V and 0 bases from J, the junction kept 8 bases outside the gene matches. The germline V gene has CDR1 SNHLY and CDR2 FYNNEI. The CDR3 is CASSGPDRDDSGNTIYF. The CDR3 region has the DNA TGTGCCAGCAGTGGGCCGGACAGGGACGACTCTGGAAACACCATATATTTT.

The J gene is TRBJ2-7, the V gene TRBV6-5; 7 bases line up with TRBD1. V trimming: 4 bases; J trimming: 2 bases; junction bases outside the gene matches: 5. Germline V gene lookup returns CDR1 MNHEY and CDR2 SVGAGI. The CDR3 loop spans 14 amino acids. CDR3 in amino acids: CASSFNRGPYEQYF. The CDR3 coding sequence is TGTGCCAGCAGTTTCAACAGGGGCCCCTACGAGCAGTACTTC.

This chain uses TRBV28 with TRBJ1-3, with D possibly being TRBD1 (6 bases). Trimming cost V 6 bases and J 0 bases, with 18 bases left between them. Germline V gene data show CDR1 as MDHEN and CDR2 as SYDVKM. The CDR3 is 17 amino acids. CDR3 amino acids: CASSRYEQGRSGNTIYF. The DNA for the CDR3 is TGTGCCAGCAGCAGATATGAACAGGGCCGCTCTGGAAACACCATATATTTT.